This T cell receptor beta chain was identified in a study of memory CD4+ T cells and cytomegalovirus serostatus. About this clone: The antigen remains unidentified.

Study results and limitations: Repertoires predicted CMV serostatus with median bootstrapped AUC of roughly 0.96. Each of roughly 65 CMV-associated TCRbeta sequences occurred in one to five individuals.

Trimming cost V 5 bases and J 7 bases; bases outside gene matches: 11. Germline V gene data show CDR1 as SGHTA and CDR2 as FQGNSA. The CDR3 consists of 15 residues. The sort gate was single viable CD3+CD4+CD8-CD45RO+ cells for memory CD4+ T cells. Donors' CMV status reflects serum IgG against pp150, pp28, p38, p52. Here immunoSEQ multiplex PCR was the method, and the copy in TCRdb shows in-frame clones only, minus some. The table lists 50,000 to 70,000 clones, about 73% of them singletons. The sequence was collected from an adult in good health and CMV-seropositive. Sequencing used memory CD4+ T cells from blood. V is TRBV7-2 and J is TRBJ2-7; 10 bases line up with TRBD1. In nucleotides, the CDR3 is TGTGCCAGCAGCCCGGCCGGGACAGGGGCTTTAGAGCAGTACTTC. As protein: CASSPAGTGALEQYF.